These T cell receptor beta chains were read from a single sample in a study of OX40 agonist ivuxolimab in advanced cancers. Here immunoSEQ multiplex PCR was the method, and the copy in TCRdb shows in-frame clones only, minus some. In the table there are tens of thousands of clones, 85% to 90% of which are singletons. Material: CD4+ or CD8+ T cells sorted from blood, obtained in a trial of the OX40 agonist ivuxolimab. The receptors were sampled from an adult with an advanced solid tumor such as melanoma, head and neck, liver or kidney cancer. The conserved cysteine and the conserved F or W are not part of the CDR3 here.

CDR3: ASSGTGRSDEKLF
J: TRBJ1-4
V: TRBV5-1

CDR3: ASSDEGTTNEKLF
J: TRBJ1-4
V: TRBV2

CDR3: ASSYSGSRGTQY
J: TRBJ2-5
V: TRBV6-5

CDR3: ASSVAGTGSIIGNEQF
J: TRBJ2-1
V: TRBV9

CDR3: ASSLGQGRLGSPLH
J: TRBJ1-6
V: TRBV5-1

CDR3: ASSQLDFPGPTDTQY
J: TRBJ2-3
V: TRBV14

CDR3: ASQKTGSNMNTEAF
J: TRBJ1-1
V: TRBV5-1

CDR3: ASSFRGRVTEAF
J: TRBJ1-1
V: TRBV7-2

CDR3: ASSVEGGRVNYGYT
J: TRBJ1-2
V: TRBV9

CDR3: ASSELGGRSSGANVLT
J: TRBJ2-6
V: TRBV25-1

CDR3: ASSSVGLSGANVLT
J: TRBJ2-6
V: TRBV5-1

CDR3: ASSYSWVNTGELF
J: TRBJ2-2
V: TRBV6-5

CDR3: ASSLSGDYEQY
J: TRBJ2-7
V: TRBV7-2

CDR3: SVKTGLGTEAF
J: TRBJ1-1
V: TRBV29-1

CDR3: ASSWDRGGETQY
J: TRBJ2-5
V: TRBV6-5

CDR3: ASSQKGATKNIQY
J: TRBJ2-4
V: TRBV5-4

CDR3: AISDSRLGRGTEDTQY
J: TRBJ2-3
V: TRBV10-3

CDR3: ASRQTSGAYNEQF
J: TRBJ2-1
V: TRBV5-6

CDR3: ASSPPQGAMH
J: TRBJ2-7
V: TRBV27

CDR3: ASTLAGVPYEQY
J: TRBJ2-7
V: TRBV6-6

CDR3: ASTSKGPRRAGNTIY
J: TRBJ1-3
V: TRBV9

CDR3: ASSLLVGGGETQY
J: TRBJ2-5
V: TRBV28

CDR3: ASSPEGGSGGYGYT
J: TRBJ1-2
V: TRBV7-2

CDR3: ASSPATGETREQF
J: TRBJ2-1
V: TRBV18

CDR3: ASSVYRAAGNTIY
J: TRBJ1-3
V: TRBV4-1

CDR3: ASSQDLSGLSNYGYT
J: TRBJ1-2
V: TRBV4-2

CDR3: ASGNQSGNEQF
J: TRBJ2-1
V: TRBV5-4

CDR3: ASSPSGGTGELF
J: TRBJ2-2
V: TRBV7-9

CDR3: ASSIPSGGETQY
J: TRBJ2-5
V: TRBV19

CDR3: ASSQVEGENTEAF
J: TRBJ1-1
V: TRBV4-3